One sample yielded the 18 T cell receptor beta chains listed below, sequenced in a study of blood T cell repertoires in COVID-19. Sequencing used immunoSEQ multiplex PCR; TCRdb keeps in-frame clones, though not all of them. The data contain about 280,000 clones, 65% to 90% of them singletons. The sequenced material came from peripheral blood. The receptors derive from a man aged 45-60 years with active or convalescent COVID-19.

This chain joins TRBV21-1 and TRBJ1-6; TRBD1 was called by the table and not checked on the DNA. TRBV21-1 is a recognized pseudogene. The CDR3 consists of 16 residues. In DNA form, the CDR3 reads TGTGCCAGCAGCAAATCAGGGGCAAGCTATAATTCACCCCTCCACTTT. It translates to CASSKSGASYNSPLHF.

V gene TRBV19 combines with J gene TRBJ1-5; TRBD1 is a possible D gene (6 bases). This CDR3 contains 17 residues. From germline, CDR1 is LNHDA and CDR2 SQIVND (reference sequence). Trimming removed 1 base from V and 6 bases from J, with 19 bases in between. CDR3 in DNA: TGTGCCAGTAGTATAGGGGTAGGGGGTGCGTTTACTCAGCCCCAGCATTTT. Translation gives CASSIGVGGAFTQPQHF.

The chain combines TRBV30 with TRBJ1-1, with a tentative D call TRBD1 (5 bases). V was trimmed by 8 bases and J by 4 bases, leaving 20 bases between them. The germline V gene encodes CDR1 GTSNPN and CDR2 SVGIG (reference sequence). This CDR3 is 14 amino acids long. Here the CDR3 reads CASPRTSRGTEAFF. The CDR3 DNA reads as TGTGCCAGCCCTCGGACATCAAGGGGCACTGAAGCTTTCTTT. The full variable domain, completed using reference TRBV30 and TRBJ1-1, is SQTIHQWPATLVQPVGSPLSLECTVEGTSNPNLYWYRQAAGRGLQLLFYSVGIGQISSEVPQNLSASRPQDRQFILSSKKLLLSDSGFYLCASPRTSRGTEAFFGQGTRLTVV.

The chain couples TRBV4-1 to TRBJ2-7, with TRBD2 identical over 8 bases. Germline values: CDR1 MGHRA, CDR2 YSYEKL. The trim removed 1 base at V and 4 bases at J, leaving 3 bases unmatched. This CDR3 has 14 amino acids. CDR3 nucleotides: TGCGCCAGCAGCCAAGGCAGCGGGAGTTACGAGCAGTACTTC. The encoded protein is CASSQGSGSYEQYF.

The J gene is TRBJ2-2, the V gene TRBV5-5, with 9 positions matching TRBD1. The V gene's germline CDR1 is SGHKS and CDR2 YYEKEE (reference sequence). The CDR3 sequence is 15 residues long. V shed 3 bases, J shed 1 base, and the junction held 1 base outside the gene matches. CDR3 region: CASSSGQGNTGELFF. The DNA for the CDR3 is TGTGCCAGCAGCTCGGGACAGGGGAACACCGGGGAGCTGTTTTTT. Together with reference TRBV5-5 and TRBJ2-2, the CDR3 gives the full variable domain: DAGVTQSPTHLIKTRGQQVTLRCSPISGHKSVSWYQQVLGQGPQFIFQYYEKEERGRGNFPDRFSARQFPNYSSELNVNALLLGDSALYLCASSSGQGNTGELFFGEGSRLTVL.

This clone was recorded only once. The CDR3 spells CASSPQGNRQFF. The DNA for the CDR3 is TGTGCCAGCAGCCCGCAGGGGAATCGGCAGTTCTTC. This chain links TRBV14 with TRBJ2-1, with a tentative D call TRBD1 (6 bases). CDR1 is SGHDN and CDR2 is FVKESK in the germline V gene. Trimming stripped 4 bases from V and 12 bases from J, with 13 bases between. The CDR3 is 12 residues long.

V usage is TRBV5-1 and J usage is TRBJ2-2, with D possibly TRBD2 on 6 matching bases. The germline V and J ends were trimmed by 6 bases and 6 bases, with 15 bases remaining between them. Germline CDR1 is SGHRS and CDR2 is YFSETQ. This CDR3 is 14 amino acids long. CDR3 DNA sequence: TGCGCCAGCACCAGTGGAGGGGTACCCGGGGAGCTGTTTTTT. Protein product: CASTSGGVPGELFF.

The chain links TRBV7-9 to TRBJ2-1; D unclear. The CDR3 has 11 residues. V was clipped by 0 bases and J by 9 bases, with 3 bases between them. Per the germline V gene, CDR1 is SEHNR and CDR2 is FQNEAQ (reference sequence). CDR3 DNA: TGTGCCAGCAGCTTAGCTCGTGAGCAGTTCTTC. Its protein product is CASSLAREQFF.

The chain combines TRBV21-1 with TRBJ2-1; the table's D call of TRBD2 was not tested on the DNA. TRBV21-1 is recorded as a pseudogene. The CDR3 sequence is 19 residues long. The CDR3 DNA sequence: TGTGCCAGCTGTCCAAGTAGGCTAGCGGGATTAAGCTCCTACAATGAGCAGTTCTTC. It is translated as CASCPSRLAGLSSYNEQFF.

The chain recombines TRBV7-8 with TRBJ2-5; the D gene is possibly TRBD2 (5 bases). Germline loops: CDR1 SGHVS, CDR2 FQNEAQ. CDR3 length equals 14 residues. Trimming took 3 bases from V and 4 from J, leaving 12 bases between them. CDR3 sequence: CASSFEGGVETQYF. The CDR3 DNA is TGTGCCAGCAGCTTCGAGGGTGGGGTAGAGACCCAGTACTTC.

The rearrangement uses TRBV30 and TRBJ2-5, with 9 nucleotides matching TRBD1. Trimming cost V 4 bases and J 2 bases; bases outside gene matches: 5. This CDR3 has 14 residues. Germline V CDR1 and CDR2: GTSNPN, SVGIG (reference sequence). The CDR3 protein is CAWNRGQSQETQYF. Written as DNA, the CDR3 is TGTGCCTGGAACAGGGGGCAGTCACAAGAGACCCAGTACTTC. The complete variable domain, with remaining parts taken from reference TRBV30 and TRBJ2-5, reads SQTIHQWPATLVQPVGSPLSLECTVEGTSNPNLYWYRQAAGRGLQLLFYSVGIGQISSEVPQNLSASRPQDRQFILSSKKLLLSDSGFYLCAWNRGQSQETQYFGPGTRLLVL.

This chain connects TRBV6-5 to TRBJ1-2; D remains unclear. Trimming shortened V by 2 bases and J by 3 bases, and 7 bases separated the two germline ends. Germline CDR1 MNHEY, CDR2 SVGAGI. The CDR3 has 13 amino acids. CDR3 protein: CASSYGKYYGYTF. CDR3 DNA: TGTGCCAGCAGTTACGGCAAATACTATGGCTACACCTTC.

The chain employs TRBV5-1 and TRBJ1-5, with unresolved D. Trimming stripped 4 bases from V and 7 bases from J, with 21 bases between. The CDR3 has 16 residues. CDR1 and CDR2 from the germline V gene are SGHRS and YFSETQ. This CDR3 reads CASSLRARRGKQPQHF. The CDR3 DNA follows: TGCGCCAGCAGCCTAAGGGCCCGTCGGGGTAAACAGCCCCAGCATTTT.

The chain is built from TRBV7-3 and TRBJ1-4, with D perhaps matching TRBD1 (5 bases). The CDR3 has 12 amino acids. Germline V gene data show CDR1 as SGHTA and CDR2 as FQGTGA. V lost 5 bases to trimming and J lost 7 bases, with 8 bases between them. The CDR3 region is CASSQDTEKLFF. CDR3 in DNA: TGTGCCAGCAGCCAGGACACTGAAAAACTGTTTTTT.

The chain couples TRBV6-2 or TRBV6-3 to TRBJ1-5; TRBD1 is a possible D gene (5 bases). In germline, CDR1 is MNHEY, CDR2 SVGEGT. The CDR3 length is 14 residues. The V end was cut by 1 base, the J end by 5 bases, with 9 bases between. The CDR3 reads CASSYLQEYQPQHF. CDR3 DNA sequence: TGTGCCAGCAGTTACTTACAGGAATATCAGCCCCAGCATTTT.

The DNA of the CDR3 is TGTGCCAGCAGCTCTATCGGGACATCTTACGAGCAGTACTTC. Amino acid sequence: CASSSIGTSYEQYF. The V call is TRBV5-6, the J call TRBJ2-7, with D tentatively TRBD1 (6 bases). Trimming took off 3 bases at V and 4 bases at J, with 14 bases between the two ends. CDR3 length: 14 residues. Germline V lookup: CDR1 SGHDT, CDR2 YYEEEE. The complete variable domain, with remaining parts taken from reference TRBV5-6 and TRBJ2-7, reads DAGVTQSPTHLIKTRGQQVTLRCSPKSGHDTVSWYQQALGQGPQFIFQYYEEEERQRGNFPDRFSGHQFPNYSSELNVNALLLGDSALYLCASSSIGTSYEQYFGPGTRLTVT.

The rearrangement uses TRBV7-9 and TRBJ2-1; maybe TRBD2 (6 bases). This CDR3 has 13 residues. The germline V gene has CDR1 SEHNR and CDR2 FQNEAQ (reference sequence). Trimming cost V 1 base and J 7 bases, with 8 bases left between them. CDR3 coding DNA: TGTGCCAGCAGCTTAGGTGGGACTAATGAGCAGTTCTTC. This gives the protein CASSLGGTNEQFF.

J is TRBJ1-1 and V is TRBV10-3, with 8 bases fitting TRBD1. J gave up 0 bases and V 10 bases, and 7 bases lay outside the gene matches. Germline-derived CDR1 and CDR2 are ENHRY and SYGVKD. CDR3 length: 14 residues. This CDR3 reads CASGQGNMNTEAFF. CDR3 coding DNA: TGTGCCAGCGGACAGGGAAACATGAACACTGAAGCTTTCTTT.